This T cell receptor beta chain was profiled in a study of blood T cell repertoires in COVID-19. Libraries were prepared by immunoSEQ multiplex PCR; TCRdb keeps only in-frame clonotypes and omits some of them. The table includes approximately 130,000 clones, 55% to 75% detected once. The ends were cut back, 2 bases at V and 1 base at J, with 8 bases in the middle. Per germline, CDR1 SGHRS and CDR2 YFSETQ. This CDR3 region has 14 residues. The receptor's source is a woman between 65 and 79 years old with acute or convalescent COVID-19. The sequenced sample consisted of peripheral blood. The gene calls are TRBV5-1 and TRBJ2-3; D unresolved. The CDR3 spells CASSFFTGTDTQYF. The CDR3 DNA reads as TGCGCCAGCAGCTTTTTTACAGGCACAGATACGCAGTATTTT.